The subject of this entry is one TCR beta chain. Its antigen is still unknown. This sample stems from a study of cytomegalovirus exposure and HLA in healthy donors. Study-wide results and limits: The study listed roughly 150 cytomegalovirus-associated TCR beta chains.

Germline CDR1 and CDR2: MNHNY and SVGAGI (reference sequence). CDR3 size: 12 residues. V was trimmed by 5 bases and J by 11 bases, leaving 14 bases between them. Measured with immunoSEQ multiplex PCR; TCRdb has only the in-frame clones, and not every one. The sample yields 150,000 to 200,000 clones, roughly 89% seen once. The clonotype originates from a woman under 30 in good health and CMV-seropositive. V gene TRBV6-6 combines with J gene TRBJ2-3; maybe TRBD2 (6 bases). What was sequenced was PBMCs. CDR3: CASSELAMEQYF. CDR3 in DNA: TGTGCCAGCAGTGAGCTAGCGATGGAGCAGTATTTT.